Below are 25 T cell receptor beta chains sequenced from a single sample in a study of T cells after yellow fever vaccination. Using its own MiXCR run on the 5' RACE reads, TCRdb lists one record per CDR3 protein. The sample holds around 530,000 distinct CDR3 sequences, about 17% seen once. The material sequenced was PBMCs, taken more than 4 days after the first yellow fever vaccination. Receptors were obtained from a man in his late teens or twenties who received the YFV17D yellow fever vaccine.

The sample holds a few counts of this clonotype. The chain links TRBV15 to TRBJ2-3, with D perhaps matching TRBD2 (5 bases). V lost 0 bases to trimming and J lost 5 bases, with 15 bases between them. The germline V gene encodes CDR1 LNHNV and CDR2 YYDKDF (reference sequence). The CDR3 length is 16 residues. The chain's CDR3 is CATSRDDQRPEDTQYF. The DNA of the CDR3 is TGTGCCACCAGCAGAGATGATCAGCGGCCCGAAGATACGCAGTATTTT.

The chain is built from TRBV20-1 and TRBJ1-2; a possible D gene is TRBD1 (5 bases). The CDR3 loop spans 14 amino acids. Trimming stripped 6 bases from V and 0 bases from J, with 14 bases between. Germline loops: CDR1 DFQATT, CDR2 SNEGSKA (reference sequence). DNA for the CDR3: TGCAGTGCCGTTGGTGGGGCAGCTAACTATGGCTACACCTTC. As protein: CSAVGGAANYGYTF.

V gene TRBV6-1 combines with J gene TRBJ2-1, with D perhaps given as TRBD1 or TRBD2 (6 bases each). The CDR3 loop spans 14 amino acids. From germline, CDR1 is MNHNS and CDR2 SASEGT. V was shortened by 8 bases and J by 1 base, with 12 bases between the two germline ends. CDR3: CASSRGESYNEQFF. The CDR3 coding sequence is TGTGCCAGCTCGAGGGGGGAGTCCTACAATGAGCAGTTCTTC.

In this sample, this clonotype turned up a few times. The chain couples TRBV12-3 or TRBV12-4 to TRBJ1-1; D remains unclear. V lost 2 bases and J 7 bases, leaving 17 bases between the germline ends. The CDR3 runs to 15 residues. CDR3 DNA: TGTGCCAGCAGTTTAATTGTGGCAGGACCCAGTGAAGCTTTCTTT. Protein sequence: CASSLIVAGPSEAFF.

The J gene is TRBJ2-5, the V gene TRBV20-1; 11 positions match TRBD2. CDR1 is DFQATT and CDR2 is SNEGSKA in the germline V gene (reference sequence). With V trimmed by 6 bases and J by 4 bases, 10 bases remained unmatched. CDR3 length: 15 amino acids. CDR3 region: CSAMPLLAGGETQYF. The CDR3, as DNA: TGCAGTGCGATGCCTCTTCTAGCGGGGGGAGAGACCCAGTACTTC.

The J gene is TRBJ2-1, the V gene TRBV5-1; D is ambiguous. Trimming took 4 bases from V and 4 from J, leaving 9 bases between them. The CDR3 totals 13 residues. CDR1 and CDR2 (germline): SGHRS, YFSETQ. In nucleotides, the CDR3 is TGCGCCAGCAGCCCGGATATTTACAATGAGCAGTTCTTC. Its protein is CASSPDIYNEQFF.

This clonotype was picked up a small number of times. V usage is TRBV29-1 and J usage is TRBJ1-5; D is unclear. V lost 0 bases and J lost 2, with 11 bases in between. CDR1 is SQVTM, CDR2 ANQGSEA, per germline. This CDR3 is built from 15 residues. The CDR3 spells CSVEDREQGNQPQHF. The CDR3, as DNA: TGCAGCGTTGAAGATAGGGAACAAGGCAATCAGCCCCAGCATTTT.

The count of this clonotype is one. The chain is built from TRBV9 and TRBJ1-2; the D gene is possibly TRBD1 (5 bases). Germline assignment: CDR1 SGDLS and CDR2 YYNGEE. Trimming removed 2 bases from V and 7 bases from J, with 9 bases in between. The CDR3 extends over 12 amino acids. In DNA form, the CDR3 reads TGTGCCAGCAGCGTCGGGGGTCTTGGCTACACCTTC. It codes for CASSVGGLGYTF.

This clonotype was recorded many times. This chain links TRBV6-1 with TRBJ2-1; possibly TRBD1 for D (7 bases). Trimming removed 4 bases from V and 6 bases from J, with 19 bases in between. In germline, CDR1 is MNHNS, CDR2 SASEGT. The CDR3 has 16 residues. The CDR3 region has the DNA TGTGCCAGCAGTGGATGGACCGGGGGACAGTTCAATGAGCAGTTCTTC. Its protein product is CASSGWTGGQFNEQFF.

This clonotype was recorded a few times. The J gene is TRBJ1-6, the V gene TRBV11-2; D call uncertain. Germline assignment: CDR1 SGHAT and CDR2 FQNNGV. Trimming took 2 bases from V and 8 from J, leaving 10 bases between them. CDR3 length equals 14 residues. The CDR3 DNA follows: TGTGCCAGCAGCTTACCAGGCCTCTATTCACCCCTCCACTTT. It codes for CASSLPGLYSPLHF. The full variable domain, in which reference TRBV11-2 and TRBJ1-6 provide the parts outside the CDR3, is EAGVAQSPRYKIIEKRQSVAFWCNPISGHATLYWYQQILGQGPKLLIQFQNNGVVDDSQLPKDRFSAERLKGVDSTLKIQPAKLEDSAVYLCASSLPGLYSPLHFGNGTRLTVT.

The table lists this clonotype with a few counts. DNA for the CDR3: TGTGCCAGCAGCGCCGGGACTAGCGGGGCGTACCAAGAGACCCAGTACTTC. It encodes CASSAGTSGAYQETQYF. This chain connects TRBV9 to TRBJ2-5; 13 nucleotides align to TRBD2. The CDR3 sequence is 17 residues long. Germline CDR1 is SGDLS and CDR2 is YYNGEE. The junction had 5 bases not matched to a gene; V was cut back by 3 bases and J by 0 bases.

The J gene is TRBJ2-1, the V gene TRBV29-1; 8 bases agree with TRBD1. Germline loops: CDR1 SQVTM, CDR2 ANQGSEA. The CDR3 contains 15 residues. With V trimmed by 0 bases and J by 3 bases, 4 bases remained unmatched. The CDR3 region is CSVEDDRGYYNEQFF. In nucleotides, the CDR3 is TGCAGCGTTGAAGATGACAGGGGATACTACAATGAGCAGTTCTTC.

The sample holds many counts of this clonotype. The chain uses TRBV7-2 and TRBJ2-3; D is undetermined. The germline gives CDR1 SGHTA, CDR2 FQGNSA. The CDR3 runs 12 residues. The V end lost 6 bases, the J end lost 6 bases, and 10 bases lay between the germline ends. The CDR3 region has the DNA TGTGCCAGCAGTTTGTCGTGGGATACGCAGTATTTT. Translated, it gives CASSLSWDTQYF.

The chain recombines TRBV6-2 or TRBV6-3 with TRBJ1-5; 7 bases align to TRBD1. Germline V CDR1 and CDR2: MNHEY, SVGEGT. The CDR3 extends over 15 amino acids. J gave up 7 bases and V 2 bases, and 8 bases lay outside the gene matches. In nucleotides, the CDR3 is TGTGCCAGCAGTTACGCAAGAACAGGGGCCCAGCCCCAGCATTTT. Its translation is CASSYARTGAQPQHF.

The chain links TRBV5-4 to TRBJ1-1; the D is unclear. V lost 3 bases to trimming and J lost 5 bases, with 14 bases between them. The germline V gene has CDR1 SGHNT and CDR2 YYREEE (reference sequence). The CDR3 has 14 residues. The CDR3 sequence is CASSSPLRATEAFF. CDR3 DNA sequence: TGTGCCAGCAGCTCCCCATTAAGGGCGACTGAAGCTTTCTTT.

The rearrangement uses TRBV20-1 and TRBJ2-7; unclear D gene. V was cut by 1 base and J by 3 bases, with 4 bases left in between. Germline CDR1 is DFQATT and CDR2 is SNEGSKA (reference sequence). The CDR3 has 11 residues. CDR3 sequence reads: CSARGSYEQYF. In nucleotides, the CDR3 is TGCAGTGCTAGAGGAAGCTACGAGCAGTACTTC.

The chain joins TRBV4-3 to TRBJ2-1; D not resolved. The CDR3 is made up of 14 amino acids. V dropped 0 bases and J dropped 6 bases, with 9 bases sitting between them. The germline gives CDR1 LGHNA, CDR2 YSLEER. The chain's CDR3 is CASSQEPFSNEQFF. In DNA, the CDR3 is TGCGCCAGCAGCCAAGAACCGTTCTCCAATGAGCAGTTCTTC.

This clonotype was observed a few times. CDR3 in amino acids: CSARGRGGETQYF. CDR3 nucleotide sequence: TGCAGTGCGAGGGGCAGGGGAGGAGAGACCCAGTACTTC. The chain links TRBV20-1 to TRBJ2-5, with D possibly called TRBD1 or TRBD2 (6 bases each). Looked up from germline, CDR1 is DFQATT and CDR2 is SNEGSKA (reference sequence). CDR3 size: 13 residues. Trimming removed 6 bases at V and 4 bases at J, with 15 bases between.

This clonotype was seen many times. J is TRBJ2-1 and V is TRBV19, with D perhaps matching TRBD1 (6 bases). In germline, CDR1 is LNHDA, CDR2 SQIVND (reference sequence). V shed 7 bases and J shed 6 bases, with 13 bases lying between them. The CDR3 runs to 13 residues. In DNA, the CDR3 is TGTGCCAGTAATACAGGGAACTCCAATGAGCAGTTCTTC. It is translated as CASNTGNSNEQFF.

This clonotype was found once. The chain combines TRBV27 with TRBJ2-5; D uncertain. The CDR3 spans 15 residues. Trimming left V 2 bases short and J 9 bases short, with 19 bases between. Per the germline V gene, CDR1 is MNHEY and CDR2 is SMNVEV (reference sequence). CDR3 nucleotide sequence: TGTGCCAGCAGTTTACAGGCAGGTCCACAACGGGCCCAGTACTTC. This translates into CASSLQAGPQRAQYF.

This clonotype appeared a few times. The chain links TRBV5-1 to TRBJ2-1, with TRBD2 identical over 8 bases. CDR1 is SGHRS, CDR2 YFSETQ, per germline. With V trimmed by 5 bases and J by 7 bases, 8 bases remained unmatched. This CDR3 spans 14 amino acids. The CDR3 nucleotides are TGCGCCAGCAGATTCTCCAGCGGGGGAAATGAGCAGTTCTTC. This encodes CASRFSSGGNEQFF.

This rearrangement joins TRBV12-3 or TRBV12-4 to TRBJ2-3; a possible D gene is TRBD2 (5 bases). There are 17 residues in the CDR3. Trimming left V 3 bases short and J 2 bases short, with 18 bases between. The CDR3: CASSLRVGVLFTDTQYF. The CDR3 region has the DNA TGTGCCAGCAGTTTGCGGGTTGGGGTCCTATTCACAGATACGCAGTATTTT.

The chain links TRBV24-1 to TRBJ2-1; 10 bases line up with TRBD2. Germline assignment: CDR1 KGHDR and CDR2 SFDVKD. This CDR3 spans 17 amino acids. The ends lost 0 bases at V and 4 bases at J; junction bases unmatched: 5. In DNA, the CDR3 is TGTGCCACCAGTGATTTGTCTAGCGGGGGACAATACAATGAGCAGTTCTTC. Translating gives CATSDLSSGGQYNEQFF.

The V call is TRBV20-1, the J call TRBJ2-2, with 8 bases matching TRBD1. Per the germline V gene, CDR1 is DFQATT and CDR2 is SNEGSKA (reference sequence). This CDR3 is built from 16 residues. Losses at the gene ends were 0 bases for V and 3 bases for J; bases not matched to a gene: 6. In DNA, the CDR3 is TGCAGTGCTAGAGATCAAGGACAGGGAGACACCGGGGAGCTGTTTTTT. It codes for CSARDQGQGDTGELFF.

The chain couples TRBV10-3 to TRBJ2-7; D is possibly TRBD1 or TRBD2 (6 bases each). The V and J ends lost 4 bases and 3 bases respectively, with 13 bases between them. The CDR3 extends over 14 amino acids. Germline V gene lookup returns CDR1 ENHRY and CDR2 SYGVKD. This CDR3 is CAISGDGGSYEQYV. The CDR3, as DNA: TGTGCCATCAGTGGGGACGGGGGCAGCTACGAGCAGTACGTC.